A selection of T cell receptor beta chains follows, all from one sample in a study of cytomegalovirus exposure and HLA in healthy donors. Using immunoSEQ multiplex PCR, the repertoire was profiled, and TCRdb retains in-frame clones only, with some absent. The table records fewer than 200,000 clones, 75% to 90% of them present only once. The sample taken for sequencing was PBMCs. The source is a woman aged 45-65 years in good health and CMV-seropositive. CDR3s include the opening cysteine and the closing phenylalanine or tryptophan. The D gene is left open where the match is weak.

v_call	j_call	d_call	cdr3_length	cdr3_aa	cdr3_nt
TRBV19	TRBJ2-5	TRBD2	16	CASKRLAGGIQETQYF	TGTGCCAGTAAGAGGCTAGCGGGGGGTATCCAAGAGACCCAGTACTTC
TRBV5-1	TRBJ2-7	TRBD1	15	CASSRPGTGRYEQYF	TGCGCCAGCAGCCGTCCCGGGACAGGGAGGTACGAGCAGTACTTC
TRBV21-1	TRBJ2-4	NA	16	CASSKNLVTAKNIQYF	TGTGCCAGCAGCAAAAACTTAGTAACAGCCAAAAACATTCAGTACTTC
TRBV4-2	TRBJ2-5	NA	15	CASSQFRGREETQYF	TGTGCCAGCAGCCAATTTAGAGGGAGAGAGGAGACCCAGTACTTC
TRBV28	TRBJ1-1	NA	18	CASSPLAPMAWEYTEAFF	TGTGCCAGCAGTCCACTAGCCCCCATGGCTTGGGAGTACACTGAAGCTTTCTTT
TRBV10-3	TRBJ2-3	TRBD2	16	CATREASGRAVDTQYF	TGTGCCACCCGGGAGGCTAGCGGGAGGGCCGTTGATACGCAGTATTTT
TRBV9	TRBJ2-5	TRBD2	16	CASSEGTSETLETQYF	TGTGCCAGCAGTGAGGGGACTAGCGAGACTCTGGAGACCCAGTACTTC
TRBV4-3	TRBJ2-5	TRBD2	16	CASSLRLAGDGETQYF	TGCGCCAGCAGCCTAAGGCTTGCGGGAGACGGGGAGACCCAGTACTTC
TRBV4-3	TRBJ1-2	NA	12	CASSQGTGGYTF	TGCGCCAGCAGCCAAGGTACAGGAGGCTACACCTTC
TRBV25-1	TRBJ1-2	TRBD1	15	CASSGQGRNSFGYTF	TGTGCCAGTTCCGGACAGGGAAGGAATTCTTTTGGCTACACCTTC